This TCR beta chain is from a study of metastatic and nonmetastatic thyroid tumors. Looking at the study overall: Thyroid patients, malignant and benign, had repertoires compared across blood and tumor or nodule tissue.

This clone came up many times. Its specificity is unknown. No treatment had been given to any patient before thyroid surgery. V trimming: 0 bases; J trimming: 5 bases; junction bases outside the gene matches: 12. CDR1 and CDR2 (germline): SGHAT, FQNNGV. The CDR3 runs to 17 residues. The authors' processing: Built for papillary thyroid cancer, a distant-metastasis classifier drew on CDR3 differences across clinicopathological groups. TCRdb ran MiXCR on the PCR reads. The V and J calls come from TCRdb's annotation, not from the publication. The data hold some 25,000 clones, with 15% to 20% observed a single time. General study results and limits: Benign nodules reportedly had significantly lower TCR beta diversity than malignant thyroid tumors in blood and tumor.

Sequenced sample: blood. The rearrangement uses TRBV11-2 and TRBJ1-1; 7 bases fit TRBD1. The receptor was derived from a male donor with papillary thyroid cancer or a benign thyroid nodule (not recorded which). Some clones in this sample may be carry-over from other donors' samples. This chain's CDR3 is CASSLEGPGGGRTEAFF. The CDR3 coding sequence is TGTGCCAGCAGCTTAGAAGGTCCGGGAGGGGGCAGAACTGAAGCTTTCTTT.